This T cell receptor (beta chain) is from a study of persistence of HIV-infected CD4 T cells. Background on the study: The sample holds CD4+ T cells responsive to CMV or HIV-1 Gag. The study, taken as a whole, reports: Compared with CD3/CD28-stimulated cells, CMV- and Gag-responding cells showed lower TCRbeta richness.

The immunoSEQ assay was version 4, run in survey mode. The table came from immunoSEQ multiplex PCR; TCRdb's copy has only in-frame clones and leaves some out. This repertoire shows tens of thousands of clones, 75% to 85% found once; its top ten account for 3%. In regard to this clone: Its antigen is not identified.

CDR1 is MRHNA and CDR2 is SNTAGT in the germline V gene. Trimming pared 6 bases from V and 5 bases from J, leaving 11 bases between. The CDR3 runs 13 residues. Cells were stimulated with CMV-infected fibroblast lysates at about 10 ug/mL. CD40L/CD69 double-negative CD45RO-high memory CD4+ T cells were collected. This chain connects TRBV6-4 to TRBJ1-5; D possibly corresponds to TRBD1 (6 bases). The specimen was CD4+ T cells sorted from PBMCs after roughly 18-hour stimulation, collected from a patient who received antiretroviral therapy. This TCR was sampled from an adult man with HIV who was CMV-seropositive. CDR3 sequence reads: CASSPGVDQPQHF. The DNA for the CDR3 is TGTGCCAGCAGCCCAGGGGTGGATCAGCCCCAGCATTTT.